This entry describes one T cell receptor (beta chain). This sample was included in a study of lymphopenia after photon versus proton radiotherapy. Profiling relied on immunoSEQ multiplex PCR, and the TCRdb table lists in-frame clones only, not all of them. The sample holds about 68,000 clones; approximately 91% are singletons and the top ten take roughly 3%. This CDR3 is built from 14 residues. The germline CDR1 and CDR2 sequences are MNHEY and SVGAGI. Trimming cost V 5 bases and J 10 bases; bases outside gene matches: 8. This TCR derives from a woman in her 70s with pancreatic cancer. The sequencing here drew on peripheral blood, taken from a patient treated with photon-based radiotherapy. V usage is TRBV6-5 and J usage is TRBJ1-4; 9 nucleotides align to TRBD1. DNA of the CDR3: TGTGCCAGCAGTACCAGGACAGGGGACGGAAAACTGTTTTTT. This encodes CASSTRTGDGKLFF.